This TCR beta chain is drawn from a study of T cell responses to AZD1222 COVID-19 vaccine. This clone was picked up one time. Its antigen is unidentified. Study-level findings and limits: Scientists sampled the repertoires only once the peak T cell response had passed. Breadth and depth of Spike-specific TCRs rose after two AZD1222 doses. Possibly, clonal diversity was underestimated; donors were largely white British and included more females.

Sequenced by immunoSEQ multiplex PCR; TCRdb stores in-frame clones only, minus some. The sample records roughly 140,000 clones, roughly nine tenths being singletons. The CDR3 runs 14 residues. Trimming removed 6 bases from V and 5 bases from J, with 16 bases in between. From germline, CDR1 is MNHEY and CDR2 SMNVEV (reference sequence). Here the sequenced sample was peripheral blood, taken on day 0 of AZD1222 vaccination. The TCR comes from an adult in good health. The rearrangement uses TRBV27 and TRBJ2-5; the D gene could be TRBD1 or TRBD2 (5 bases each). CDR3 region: CASSRTGTRETQYF. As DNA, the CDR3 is TGTGCCAGCAGCCGAACCGGGACCCGGGAGACCCAGTACTTC.